These 25 T cell receptor beta chains came from one sample sequenced in a study of blood T cells in healthy people across ages. It was with a sample-barcoded 5' primer and a J-beta primer mix that a second PCR of roughly 6 to 11 cycles was run. MiXCR, applied by TCRdb to the 5' RACE reads, yields one record per CDR3 protein. The table records over a million distinct CDR3 sequences, approximately 43% of them present only once. The sequencing input was blood. All receptors derive from a woman between 18 and 29 years old in good health.

J is TRBJ1-6 and V is TRBV12-3 or TRBV12-4; TRBD1 is a possible D gene (5 bases). The CDR3 contains 16 residues. Trimming removed 6 bases at V and 5 bases at J, with 17 bases between. The CDR3 DNA follows: TGTGCCAGCAGGCCGCGCGGGGGAGCCAATAATTCACCCCTCCACTTT. Amino acids: CASRPRGGANNSPLHF.

The CDR3 bases are TGCGCCAGCAGCCAAGCTAGGACTAGTATCCACGAGCAGTACTTC. Encoded protein: CASSQARTSIHEQYF. The chain employs TRBV4-3 and TRBJ2-5; TRBD2 matches 7 bases. The J call may not be correct, given that the DNA end is closer to TRBJ2-7. Germline lookup yields CDR1 LGHNA and CDR2 YSLEER. The length of the CDR3 is 15 residues.

In this sample, this clonotype turned up a few times. For the CDR3, the DNA is TGTGCCAGCAGTTACTCAAAGTTCCCCTACAATGAGCAGTTCTTC. This translates into CASSYSKFPYNEQFF. The chain joins TRBV27 to TRBJ2-1, with D unclear. Per the germline V gene, CDR1 is MNHEY and CDR2 is SMNVEV (reference sequence). The CDR3 totals 15 residues. Between the trimmed V and J ends, which lost 4 bases and 2 bases, there was a span of 12 bases.

The genes are TRBV9 and TRBJ1-2, with D uncertain. The CDR3 loop spans 15 amino acids. Germline values: CDR1 SGDLS, CDR2 YYNGEE. V was shortened by 0 bases and J by 2 bases, with 11 bases between the two germline ends. DNA of the CDR3: TGTGCCAGCAGCGTAGCAGCGGTTCCGAACTATGGCTACACCTTC. This sequence encodes CASSVAAVPNYGYTF. Using reference TRBV9 and TRBJ1-2 for the parts outside the CDR3, the full variable domain is DSGVTQTPKHLITATGQRVTLRCSPRSGDLSVYWYQQSLDQGLQFLIQYYNGEERAKGNILERFSAQQFPDLHSELNLSSLELGDSALYFCASSVAAVPNYGYTFGSGTRLTVV.

Only one count was recorded for this clonotype. The chain employs TRBV7-9 and TRBJ2-1, with D uncertain. Germline V gene data show CDR1 as SEHNR and CDR2 as FQNEAQ (reference sequence). Trimming shortened V by 0 bases and J by 4 bases, and 10 bases separated the two germline ends. This CDR3 has 15 residues. The CDR3 loop reads CASSLAGMGYNEQFF. As DNA, the CDR3 is TGTGCCAGCAGCTTAGCAGGGATGGGATACAATGAGCAGTTCTTC.

This rearrangement joins TRBV20-1 to TRBJ2-7; 9 bases align to TRBD1. Per the germline V gene, CDR1 is DFQATT and CDR2 is SNEGSKA (reference sequence). This CDR3 contains 13 residues. The V segment lost 5 bases and the J segment 2 bases; nucleotides outside the gene matches: 4. In DNA form, the CDR3 reads TGCAGTGCTCCGGACAGGGGAACCTACGAGCAGTACTTC. Translation gives CSAPDRGTYEQYF.

The chain is built from TRBV7-2 and TRBJ2-1, with TRBD2 identical over 10 bases. There are 15 residues in the CDR3. Germline V CDR1 and CDR2: SGHTA, FQGNSA. V shed 5 bases, J shed 6 bases, and the junction held 7 bases outside the gene matches. DNA of the CDR3: TGTGCCAGCAGCCCAACTAGCGGGGACGGCAATGAGCAGTTCTTC. Protein: CASSPTSGDGNEQFF.

The rearrangement uses TRBV27 and TRBJ2-1; 9 nucleotides agree with TRBD1. The DNA end favors TRBJ2-7, so the J call may be wrong. CDR3 length: 15 residues. The germline V gene has CDR1 MNHEY and CDR2 SMNVEV (reference sequence). CDR3 DNA: TGTGCCAGCAGTTTTCTGGGACAGGGTCGAGATGAGCAGTACTTC. Translation: CASSFLGQGRDEQYF.

This clonotype was seen more than once but under ten times. This chain connects TRBV20-1 to TRBJ2-1, with 14 bases fitting TRBD2. Germline V lookup: CDR1 DFQATT, CDR2 SNEGSKA (reference sequence). Germline trimming cut 5 bases from V and 6 bases from J; bases unmatched to any gene: 6. The CDR3 runs to 15 residues. As DNA, the CDR3 is TGCAGTGCTCTCTCCGGGACTAGCGGGAGCAATGAGCAGTTCTTC. Protein: CSALSGTSGSNEQFF.

This clonotype was seen a handful of times. The chain is built from TRBV20-1 and TRBJ2-7, with a possible D match to TRBD1 (6 bases). Germline CDR1 DFQATT, CDR2 SNEGSKA (reference sequence). The CDR3 is made up of 15 amino acids. Trimming took 2 bases from V and 2 from J, leaving 16 bases between them. CDR3 nucleotide sequence: TGCAGTGCTAGACCCCAGACAGGACTTCCCTACGAGCAGTACTTC. Its translation is CSARPQTGLPYEQYF.

This chain links TRBV25-1 with TRBJ1-5, with D perhaps matching TRBD1 (5 bases). This CDR3 is 14 amino acids long. Trimming took 4 bases from V and 9 from J, leaving 16 bases between them. Germline assignment: CDR1 MGHDK and CDR2 SYGVNS. The CDR3 sequence: CASSVVGQEAPQHF. CDR3 coding DNA: TGTGCCAGCAGTGTCGTGGGGCAGGAGGCGCCCCAGCATTTT.

This clonotype was counted between two and nine times. The chain uses TRBV20-1 and TRBJ1-6; D might be TRBD1 (6 bases). The CDR3 is made up of 15 amino acids. Deletions cut 0 bases from V and 5 bases from J, with 11 bases between. Germline CDR1 DFQATT, CDR2 SNEGSKA (reference sequence). CDR3 sequence reads: CSARELRGDNSPLHF. CDR3 bases: TGCAGTGCTAGAGAACTAAGGGGGGATAATTCACCCCTCCACTTT.

CDR3 amino acids: CSARELYQPQHF. CDR3 nucleotides: TGCAGTGCTAGAGAGTTGTATCAGCCCCAGCATTTT. The V and J genes are TRBV20-1 and TRBJ1-5; D remains unclear. This CDR3 region has 12 residues. CDR1 and CDR2 (germline): DFQATT, SNEGSKA (reference sequence). Trimming took 0 bases from V and 5 from J, leaving 5 bases between them.

This clonotype appeared a few times. The V and J genes are TRBV20-1 and TRBJ1-5; maybe TRBD1 (5 bases). Germline V gene data show CDR1 as DFQATT and CDR2 as SNEGSKA (reference sequence). This CDR3 is 14 amino acids long. Trimming took off 2 bases at V and 2 bases at J, with 10 bases between the two ends. CDR3 nucleotides: TGCAGTGCTAGACAGGGCAACGGCAATCAGCCCCAGCATTTT. Protein product: CSARQGNGNQPQHF.

V gene TRBV30 combines with J gene TRBJ2-5, with D possibly matching TRBD2 (5 bases). The end of the DNA is better explained by TRBJ2-7, so the J call may be wrong. The germline V gene encodes CDR1 GTSNPN and CDR2 SVGIG (reference sequence). There are 13 residues in the CDR3. CDR3 DNA sequence: TGTGCCTGGAGGGGGAGCGGTTTCCGCGAGCAGTACTTC. As protein: CAWRGSGFREQYF.

The chain uses TRBV7-3 and TRBJ2-3; unclear D gene. Germline CDR1 SGHTA, CDR2 FQGTGA. Trimming took 2 bases from V and 0 from J, leaving 9 bases between them. There are 15 residues in the CDR3. The CDR3 protein is CASSLEASSTDTQYF. The CDR3 bases are TGTGCCAGCAGCTTAGAAGCAAGTAGCACAGATACGCAGTATTTT.

This clonotype has more than one count but fewer than ten. The chain links TRBV20-1 to TRBJ1-2; 7 bases line up with TRBD1. This CDR3 comprises 15 residues. Germline V CDR1 and CDR2: DFQATT, SNEGSKA (reference sequence). The V gene end was trimmed by 6 bases and the J gene end by 2 bases; junction bases not matched to a gene: 12. CDR3 bases: TGCAGTGCAACGCACAGGGCAGGGGGAAACTATGGCTACACCTTC. Its translation is CSATHRAGGNYGYTF.

This chain connects TRBV6-5 to TRBJ2-3, with a tentative D call TRBD2 (5 bases). V was cut by 2 bases and J by 6 bases, with 12 bases left in between. The V gene's germline CDR1 is MNHEY and CDR2 SVGAGI. CDR3 length equals 14 residues. The CDR3 loop is CASSYEGNADTQYF. The CDR3 DNA is TGTGCCAGCAGTTACGAGGGCAACGCGGATACGCAGTATTTT.

This chain uses TRBV7-2 with TRBJ2-7; D possibly corresponds to TRBD1 (6 bases). Germline CDR1 and CDR2: SGHTA and FQGNSA. The CDR3 extends over 15 amino acids. V shed 3 bases and J shed 0 bases, with 12 bases lying between them. Written as DNA, the CDR3 is TGTGCCAGCAGCTTCGACCGGGACAACTCCTACGAGCAGTACTTC. Amino acids: CASSFDRDNSYEQYF.

The rearrangement joins TRBV7-9 to TRBJ2-4; 8 bases line up with TRBD1. The J call may be mistaken, given a closer DNA end match to TRBJ2-7. This CDR3 contains 15 residues. Germline loops: CDR1 SEHNR, CDR2 FQNEAQ (reference sequence). The CDR3 loop is CASSLGHTGGYEQYF. The CDR3 bases are TGTGCCAGCAGCTTAGGCCATACAGGGGGCTACGAGCAGTACTTC.

This clonotype was seen only a few times. The rearrangement joins TRBV7-9 to TRBJ2-7; TRBD1 is a possible D gene (6 bases). The CDR3 is 13 residues long. From germline, CDR1 is SEHNR and CDR2 FQNEAQ (reference sequence). V was trimmed by 2 bases and J by 7 bases, leaving 12 bases between them. This CDR3 is CASSLLLGAEQYF. DNA of the CDR3: TGTGCCAGCAGCTTATTACTGGGGGCAGAGCAGTACTTC.

This chain links TRBV3-1 with TRBJ2-2; no reliable D call. CDR3 length: 16 residues. Trimming took 4 bases from V and 5 from J, leaving 17 bases between them. The germline V gene has CDR1 LGHDT and CDR2 YNNKEL (reference sequence). CDR3 sequence reads: CASSLLGGVKTGELFF. CDR3 coding DNA: TGTGCCAGCAGCCTCCTGGGTGGGGTAAAGACCGGGGAGCTGTTTTTT.

The chain has TRBV5-1 and TRBJ2-5; 7 bases map to TRBD2. J was trimmed by 11 bases and V by 6 bases; bases with no gene match: 16. CDR1 is SGHRS, CDR2 YFSETQ, per germline. CDR3 length: 14 amino acids. In nucleotides, the CDR3 is TGCGCCAGCAACGAGGGAGGGTCGTGGAATGAGCAGTACTTC. Translated: CASNEGGSWNEQYF.

V and J are TRBV7-9 and TRBJ1-1, with TRBD1 matching over 8 bases. V lost 8 bases and J lost 1; bases outside the gene matches: 9. The CDR3 has 15 residues. CDR1 and CDR2 from the germline V gene are SEHNR and FQNEAQ (reference sequence). The chain's CDR3 is CASAHRDRTNTEAFF. CDR3 DNA: TGTGCCAGCGCCCACCGGGACAGGACGAACACTGAAGCTTTCTTT.

This chain joins TRBV12-3 or TRBV12-4 and TRBJ2-7; no clear D gene. The CDR3 sequence is 17 residues long. V was clipped by 2 bases and J by 1 base, with 18 bases between them. The CDR3 nucleotides read TGTGCCAGCAGTTTACCTCTATCACCTTCTCGTTCCTACGAGCAGTACTTC. This codes for CASSLPLSPSRSYEQYF.